Below, 2 T cell receptor beta chains from the same sample are listed, as sequenced in a study of blood T cell repertoires in COVID-19. Assay: immunoSEQ multiplex PCR; the TCRdb copy retains only in-frame clones and omits some. The table shows roughly 100,000 clones, with approximately 80% occurring only once. The material sequenced was peripheral blood. Receptors originate from a man older than 75 with COVID-19, enrolled during active disease.

In this sample, this clone turned up a few times. The chain carries TRBV7-2 and TRBJ2-7, with 9 bases matching TRBD1. Per the germline V gene, CDR1 is SGHTA and CDR2 is FQGNSA. This CDR3 is built from 15 residues. Trimming took 5 bases from V and 8 from J; bases not matched to a gene: 13. The CDR3 region has the DNA TGTGCCAGCAGCGCCTCCCCGGGACAGGGCCTCAAGCAGTACTTC. This sequence encodes CASSASPGQGLKQYF.

The CDR3 region has the DNA TGTGCCAGCAGCAGGACAGGGAGTAACTATGGCTACACCTTC. Translated: CASSRTGSNYGYTF. The chain uses TRBV7-2 and TRBJ1-2; the match to TRBD1 covers 8 bases. Looked up from germline, CDR1 is SGHTA and CDR2 is FQGNSA. CDR3 length equals 14 residues. The J segment lost 1 base and the V segment lost 5 bases, leaving 3 bases of the junction unmatched. Combining the CDR3 with reference TRBV7-2 and TRBJ1-2 gives the whole variable domain GAGVSQSPSNKVTEKGKDVELRCDPISGHTALYWYRQSLGQGLEFLIYFQGNSAPDKSGLPSDRFSAERTGGSVSTLTIQRTQQEDSAVYLCASSRTGSNYGYTFGSGTRLTVV.